These 13 T cell receptor beta chains share one sample of origin, sequenced in a study of OX40 agonist ivuxolimab in advanced cancers. Here immunoSEQ multiplex PCR was the method, and the copy in TCRdb shows in-frame clones only, minus some. The profile shows about 100,000 clones, 89% of them singletons. The sample here was CD4+ or CD8+ T cells sorted from blood, taken in a trial of the OX40 agonist ivuxolimab. The receptor set was obtained from an adult with an advanced solid tumor such as melanoma, head and neck, liver or kidney cancer.

The V gene is TRBV7-2, the J gene TRBJ2-1; 11 nucleotides line up with TRBD2. Germline CDR1 SGHTA, CDR2 FQGNSA. This CDR3 spans 15 amino acids. Trimming at V came to 5 bases and at J to 9 bases, leaving 9 bases not matched to a gene. DNA of the CDR3: TGTGCCAGCAGCGACGGGACTAGCGGACTGGGTGAGCAGTTCTTC. Its protein product is CASSDGTSGLGEQFF.

V and J are TRBV29-1 and TRBJ2-1; 9 bases are a match to TRBD2. With V trimmed by 6 bases and J by 5 bases, 8 bases remained unmatched. Germline-derived CDR1 and CDR2 are SQVTM and ANQGSEA. This CDR3 is 14 amino acids long. The CDR3 sequence: CSVSHRLADNEQFF. The CDR3 nucleotides are TGCAGCGTCTCCCACCGACTAGCGGACAATGAGCAGTTCTTC.

The genes are TRBV4-1 and TRBJ1-4; D not resolved. Germline assignment: CDR1 MGHRA and CDR2 YSYEKL. Trimming pared 3 bases from V and 8 bases from J, leaving 13 bases between. This CDR3 comprises 14 residues. CDR3 in DNA: TGCGCCAGCAGCCATGCAGCAGGCGGCGAAAAACTGTTTTTT. This gives the protein CASSHAAGGEKLFF.

J is TRBJ1-1 and V is TRBV6-6; maybe TRBD1 (6 bases). Germline assignment: CDR1 MNHNY and CDR2 SVGAGI (reference sequence). The CDR3 contains 15 residues. V lost 8 bases and J 0 bases, leaving 16 bases between the germline ends. CDR3 residues: CASGSPRGMNTEAFF. The CDR3 DNA sequence: TGTGCCAGCGGCAGTCCGAGGGGGATGAACACTGAAGCTTTCTTT.

This rearrangement joins TRBV13 to TRBJ2-7; tentatively, D is TRBD1 or TRBD2 (5 bases each). This CDR3 comprises 15 residues. Germline CDR1 is PRHDT and CDR2 is FYEKMQ (reference sequence). V was pared by 1 base and J by 1 base, with 11 bases between. The CDR3 loop is CASSLDRGRSYEQYF. CDR3 coding DNA: TGTGCCAGCAGCTTAGACCGGGGCCGGTCCTACGAGCAGTACTTC. Supplemented by reference TRBV13 and TRBJ2-7, the full variable domain reads AAGVIQSPRHLIKEKRETATLKCYPIPRHDTVYWYQQGPGQDPQFLISFYEKMQSDKGSIPDRFSAQQFSDYHSELNMSSLELGDSALYFCASSLDRGRSYEQYFGPGTRLTVT.

The chain employs TRBV7-2 and TRBJ2-1; TRBD2 aligns across 7 bases. Looked up from germline, CDR1 is SGHTA and CDR2 is FQGNSA. V shed 1 base and J 3 bases; nucleotides not matched to a gene: 15. The CDR3 loop spans 19 amino acids. The CDR3 nucleotides read TGTGCCAGCAGCTTAGGTGGGCGGATAGTGGCGGGAGTCTACAATGAGCAGTTCTTC. Amino acids: CASSLGGRIVAGVYNEQFF.

This chain connects TRBV7-2 to TRBJ1-2, with TRBD1 identical over 8 bases. This CDR3 spans 14 amino acids. V trimming: 5 bases; J trimming: 7 bases; junction bases outside the gene matches: 9. In germline, CDR1 is SGHTA, CDR2 FQGNSA. The CDR3 DNA sequence: TGTGCCAGCAGCCGGACGACAGGGGTCGCTGGCTACACCTTC. This gives the protein CASSRTTGVAGYTF.

V usage is TRBV29-1 and J usage is TRBJ2-7, with a possible D match to TRBD1 (6 bases). The CDR3 runs to 14 residues. The germline CDR1 and CDR2 sequences are SQVTM and ANQGSEA. The germline V and J ends were trimmed by 6 bases and 5 bases, with 20 bases remaining between them. CDR3: CSVIPQGSRHEQYF. CDR3 sequence (DNA): TGCAGCGTGATTCCCCAGGGGAGTCGACACGAGCAGTACTTC.

CDR3 sequence reads: CASSWYRGTGEQYF. The DNA for the CDR3 is TGCGCCAGCAGCTGGTACAGGGGGACGGGGGAGCAGTACTTC. J is TRBJ2-7 and V is TRBV5-1, with 8 bases fitting TRBD1. With V trimmed by 3 bases and J by 7 bases, 9 bases remained unmatched. This CDR3 region has 14 residues. Per the germline V gene, CDR1 is SGHRS and CDR2 is YFSETQ.

The V gene is TRBV7-2, the J gene TRBJ2-5; D perhaps matches TRBD1 (5 bases). The germline V gene encodes CDR1 SGHTA and CDR2 FQGNSA. The CDR3 has 15 amino acids. With 1 base removed from V and 4 bases from J, the gap between germline ends came to 13 bases. CDR3 coding DNA: TGTGCCAGCAGCTTAGAGGGGCGACAGTCAGAGACCCAGTACTTC. Residues: CASSLEGRQSETQYF.

The chain carries TRBV28 and TRBJ1-2; TRBD1 might be the D (5 bases). Looked up from germline, CDR1 is MDHEN and CDR2 is SYDVKM. With 2 bases removed from V and 4 bases from J, the gap between germline ends came to 11 bases. CDR3 size: 14 residues. CDR3 sequence: CASSLPGLAYGYTF. The CDR3 DNA reads TGTGCCAGCAGTTTACCAGGGTTGGCCTATGGCTACACCTTC.

This clone was found a few times. This chain connects TRBV5-4 to TRBJ2-1; D gene unclear. This CDR3 region has 15 residues. Per the germline V gene, CDR1 is SGHNT and CDR2 is YYREEE (reference sequence). Trimming took off 1 base at V and 5 bases at J, with 13 bases between the two ends. CDR3 sequence (DNA): TGTGCCAGCAGCTTGTCGGTGGCGGCAAACAATGAGCAGTTCTTC. Protein: CASSLSVAANNEQFF.

The chain combines TRBV7-2 with TRBJ2-5, with 7 bases fitting TRBD2. The CDR3 has 14 residues. Germline trimming cut 4 bases from V and 1 base from J; bases unmatched to any gene: 3. CDR1 and CDR2 from the germline V gene are SGHTA and FQGNSA. The CDR3 loop is CASSSQRGQETQYF. Written as DNA, the CDR3 is TGTGCCAGCAGCTCCCAGCGGGGCCAAGAGACCCAGTACTTC.